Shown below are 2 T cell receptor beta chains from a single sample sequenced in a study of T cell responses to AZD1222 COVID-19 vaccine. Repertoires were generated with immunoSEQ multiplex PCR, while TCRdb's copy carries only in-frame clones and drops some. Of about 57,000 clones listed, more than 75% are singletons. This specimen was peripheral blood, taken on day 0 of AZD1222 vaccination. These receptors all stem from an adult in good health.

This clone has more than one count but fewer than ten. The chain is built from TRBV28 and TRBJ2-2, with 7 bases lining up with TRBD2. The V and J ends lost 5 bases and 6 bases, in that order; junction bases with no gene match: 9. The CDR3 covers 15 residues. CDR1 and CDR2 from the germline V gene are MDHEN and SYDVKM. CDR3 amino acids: CASSPWTSPPGELFF. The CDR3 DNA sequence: TGTGCCAGCAGTCCCTGGACTAGTCCCCCCGGGGAGCTGTTTTTT. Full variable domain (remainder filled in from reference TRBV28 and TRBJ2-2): DVKVTQSSRYLVKRTGEKVFLECVQDMDHENMFWYRQDPGLGLRLIYFSYDVKMKEKGDIPEGYSVSREKKERFSLILESASTNQTSMYLCASSPWTSPPGELFFGEGSRLTVL.

For the CDR3, the DNA is TGCGCCAGCAGCTCAAGGACAGGGGGCGAGACCCAGTACTTC. Protein sequence: CASSSRTGGETQYF. The chain carries TRBV5-1 and TRBJ2-5, with TRBD1 matching over 11 bases. The germline gives CDR1 SGHRS, CDR2 YFSETQ. This CDR3 has 14 residues. V lost 3 bases to trimming and J lost 5 bases; unmatched junction nucleotides: 3.